This T cell receptor (beta chain) was sequenced during a study of Graves' ophthalmopathy and Graves' hyperthyroidism. For repertoire sequencing, the TCR beta CDR3 regions were amplified from RNA transcripts. First-round RT-PCR employed HTBI primers, with a second-round multiplex PCR after it. MiXCR was run by TCRdb on the multiplex PCR reads, yielding one entry per CDR3 protein. Counted here are some 200,000 distinct CDR3 sequences, 25% to 30% occurring once; the ten biggest clones make up about 9.1%. As the starting material, over 9 ml of fresh peripheral blood yielded the PBMCs. Points from the study as a whole: Most expanded thyroid clonotypes above 0.001 frequency also appeared in blood.

This clonotype has a count of ten or more. Its antigen is not identified. The CDR3 has 17 residues. CDR1 and CDR2 from the germline V gene are SGHRS and YFSETQ. The V gene end was trimmed by 2 bases and the J gene end by 3 bases; junction bases not matched to a gene: 10. This receptor was taken from a man in his fifties with Graves' ophthalmopathy. V usage is TRBV5-1 and J usage is TRBJ2-2; 7 bases agree with TRBD2. The material sequenced was peripheral blood. The CDR3 DNA follows: TGCGCCAGCAGCTTAGGGACTACCCGGAGGGACACCGGGGAGCTGTTTTTT. Translated: CASSLGTTRRDTGELFF.